This TCR beta chain was profiled in a study of cytomegalovirus exposure and HLA in healthy donors. Germline CDR1 GTSNPN, CDR2 SVGIG (reference sequence). Trimming took off 2 bases at V and 9 bases at J, with 14 bases between the two ends. This CDR3 comprises 13 residues. The PCR made use of 60 Vbeta and 13 Jbeta primers. This table comes from immunoSEQ multiplex PCR, and its TCRdb copy is limited to in-frame clones, with some not included. The sample has some 150,000 clones; approximately 87% are singletons. Sequenced: PBMCs. This clonotype originated in a woman aged 30 to 39 in good health and CMV-seronegative. The V and J genes are TRBV30 and TRBJ2-1, with D perhaps TRBD2 (6 bases). For the CDR3, the DNA is TGTGCCTGGAGTCTTGGCGGGAATACTGAGCAGTTCTTC. Protein sequence: CAWSLGGNTEQFF.